This TCR beta chain stems from a study of blood T cell repertoires in COVID-19. CDR1 is MNHEY, CDR2 SVGAGI, per germline. The CDR3 is 14 residues long. Trimming stripped 10 bases from V and 0 bases from J, with 15 bases between. This clone was recorded only once. The method was immunoSEQ multiplex PCR; TCRdb's version includes in-frame clones alone and lacks a portion of them. In the table there are some 61,000 clones, about nine tenths of which are singletons. The specimen sequenced was peripheral blood. This receptor was identified in a man aged 25-45 years with acute or convalescent COVID-19. The chain combines TRBV6-5 with TRBJ1-1; D unresolved. The CDR3 loop is CAIRPGKLNTEAFF. Here the CDR3 DNA reads TGTGCCATCCGGCCCGGGAAGTTGAACACTGAAGCTTTCTTT.